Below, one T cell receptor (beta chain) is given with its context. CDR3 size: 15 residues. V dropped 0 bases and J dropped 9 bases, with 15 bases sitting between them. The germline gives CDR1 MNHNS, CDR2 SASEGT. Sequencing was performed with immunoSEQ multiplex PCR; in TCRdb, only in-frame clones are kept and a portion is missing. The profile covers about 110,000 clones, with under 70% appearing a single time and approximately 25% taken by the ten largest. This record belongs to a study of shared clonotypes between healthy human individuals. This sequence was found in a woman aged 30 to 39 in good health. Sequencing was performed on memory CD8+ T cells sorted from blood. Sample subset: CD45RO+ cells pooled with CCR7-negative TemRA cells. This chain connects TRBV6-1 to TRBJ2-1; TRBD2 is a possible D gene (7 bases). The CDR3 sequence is CASSEALGGGGEQFF. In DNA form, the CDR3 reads TGTGCCAGCAGTGAAGCCTTAGGGGGGGGAGGTGAGCAGTTCTTC.